One TCR beta chain is described in this entry. The antigen remains undetermined. Trimming took 2 bases from V and 7 from J; bases not matched to a gene: 16. Per germline, CDR1 SGHTA and CDR2 FQGNSA. There are 18 residues in the CDR3. TCRdb's copy holds only in-frame clones and misses some; the assay was immunoSEQ multiplex PCR. Here the sample spans 1,500,000 or so clones, approximately 98.5% being singletons. This sample stems from a study of shared clonotypes between healthy human individuals. General study findings and limits: Since donors were few, the genetic and exposure-history diversity represented was limited.

The gene calls are TRBV7-2 and TRBJ1-5; 8 nucleotides line up with TRBD1. Sequencing used naive CD4+ T cells sorted from blood. Specified subset: CD45RA+ positively selected. The sequence was obtained from a man aged 30-40 years in good health. Here the CDR3 DNA reads TGTGCCAGCAGCTTACAGAGGGCAGGGGGCGCATGGGTACAGCCCCAGCATTTT. Its translation is CASSLQRAGGAWVQPQHF.